These 10 T cell receptor beta chains were sequenced from one sample in a study of blood T cell repertoires in COVID-19. Data came from immunoSEQ multiplex PCR; TCRdb stores just in-frame clones and leaves some out. Of about 230,000 clones in the sample, over 75% were seen once. The material sequenced was peripheral blood. These receptors were taken from a middle-aged man with COVID-19, enrolled during active disease.

This clone was detected a few times. The chain carries TRBV10-2 and TRBJ1-1; D possibly corresponds to TRBD1 (6 bases). The germline gives CDR1 WSHSY, CDR2 SAAADI. This CDR3 comprises 15 residues. V was pared by 7 bases and J by 6 bases, with 21 bases between. As DNA, the CDR3 is TGCGCCAGCAAGGATGGGGGCCGGGCCATCCCTGAAGCTTTCTTT. Translated, it gives CASKDGGRAIPEAFF.

This chain connects TRBV30 to TRBJ1-5, with D possibly matching TRBD1 (6 bases). Germline V lookup: CDR1 GTSNPN, CDR2 SVGIG (reference sequence). The CDR3 has 16 residues. Trimming left V 4 bases short and J 1 base short, with 17 bases between. The CDR3 loop reads CAWKRGPGGSNQPQHF. CDR3 nucleotides: TGTGCCTGGAAGCGGGGGCCCGGCGGGAGCAATCAGCCCCAGCATTTT.

V and J are TRBV28 and TRBJ2-2, with D uncertain. Trimming cost V 2 bases and J 7 bases, with 17 bases left between them. The germline V gene has CDR1 MDHEN and CDR2 SYDVKM. The CDR3 consists of 16 residues. For the CDR3, the DNA is TGTGCCAGCAGTTTACAGTCCCTTTATGGTGGCGGGGAGCTGTTTTTT. It codes for CASSLQSLYGGGELFF.

In this sample, this clone turned up once. V gene TRBV7-9 combines with J gene TRBJ2-7, with TRBD2 identical over 8 bases. With 8 bases clipped from V and 2 bases from J, the junction kept 5 bases outside the gene matches. Germline V gives CDR1 SEHNR, CDR2 FQNEAQ (reference sequence). CDR3 length equals 13 residues. The CDR3: CASGGLAAYEQYF. The CDR3, as DNA: TGTGCCAGCGGCGGACTAGCCGCCTACGAGCAGTACTTC.

This clone was seen only once. The gene calls are TRBV5-1 and TRBJ2-7; TRBD1 agrees at 9 bases. J gave up 4 bases and V 4 bases, and 12 bases lay outside the gene matches. Per the germline V gene, CDR1 is SGHRS and CDR2 is YFSETQ. The CDR3 consists of 16 residues. The CDR3 DNA is TGCGCCAGCAGCCCCGCCCCCGGGACAGGGCTGTACGAGCAGTACTTC. Its protein product is CASSPAPGTGLYEQYF.

The V call is TRBV7-9, the J call TRBJ1-5, with D unclear. Germline CDR1 SEHNR, CDR2 FQNEAQ (reference sequence). Between the trimmed V and J ends, which lost 5 bases and 7 bases, there was a span of 9 bases. This CDR3 is 12 amino acids long. The CDR3 coding sequence is TGTGCCAGCAGCCCCGACGGGCAGCCCCAGCATTTT. It is translated as CASSPDGQPQHF.

The chain has TRBV7-3 and TRBJ2-5, with unresolved D. V was shortened by 0 bases and J by 2 bases, with 10 bases between the two germline ends. Germline CDR1 SGHTA, CDR2 FQGTGA. The CDR3 is 15 residues long. The CDR3 bases are TGTGCCAGCAGCTTAACTGGCTACAGACAAGAGACCCAGTACTTC. Its protein is CASSLTGYRQETQYF.

This clone turned up a few times. The genes are TRBV7-2 and TRBJ1-5, with D possibly being TRBD1 (6 bases). V was clipped by 3 bases and J by 7 bases, with 13 bases between them. CDR3 length: 14 amino acids. Germline CDR1 reads SGHTA; CDR2 reads FQGNSA. The CDR3 bases are TGTGCCAGCAGCTTGGGGGGGGGCGGCCAGCCCCAGCATTTT. Translated, it gives CASSLGGGGQPQHF.

V usage is TRBV7-3 and J usage is TRBJ2-6; D gene ambiguous. Germline CDR1 reads SGHTA; CDR2 reads FQGTGA. The CDR3 is made up of 13 amino acids. Deletions cut 5 bases from V and 4 bases from J, with 6 bases between. CDR3 region: CASSPGGANVLTF. In DNA form, the CDR3 reads TGTGCCAGCAGCCCCGGGGGGGCCAACGTCCTGACTTTC.

The chain joins TRBV6-1 to TRBJ1-5, with TRBD1 as a possible D gene (5 bases). Germline CDR1 MNHNS, CDR2 SASEGT. Between the trimmed V and J ends, which lost 2 bases and 0 bases, there was a span of 8 bases. CDR3 length equals 15 residues. As DNA, the CDR3 is TGTGCCAGCAGTGAACAGGGTGGTAGCAATCAGCCCCAGCATTTT. It encodes CASSEQGGSNQPQHF.